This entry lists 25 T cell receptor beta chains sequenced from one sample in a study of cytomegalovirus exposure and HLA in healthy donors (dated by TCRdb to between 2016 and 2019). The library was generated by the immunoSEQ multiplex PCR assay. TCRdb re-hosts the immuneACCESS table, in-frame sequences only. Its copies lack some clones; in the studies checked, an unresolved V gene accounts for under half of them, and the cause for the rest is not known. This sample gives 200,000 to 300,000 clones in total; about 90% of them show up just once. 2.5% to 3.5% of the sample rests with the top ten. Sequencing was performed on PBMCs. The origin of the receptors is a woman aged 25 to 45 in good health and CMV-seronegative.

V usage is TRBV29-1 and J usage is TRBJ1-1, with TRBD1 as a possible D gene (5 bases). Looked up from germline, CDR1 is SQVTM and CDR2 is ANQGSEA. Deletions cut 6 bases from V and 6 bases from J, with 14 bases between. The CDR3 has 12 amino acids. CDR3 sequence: CSVTAMGPEAFF. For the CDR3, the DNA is TGCAGCGTGACAGCTATGGGGCCTGAAGCTTTCTTT.

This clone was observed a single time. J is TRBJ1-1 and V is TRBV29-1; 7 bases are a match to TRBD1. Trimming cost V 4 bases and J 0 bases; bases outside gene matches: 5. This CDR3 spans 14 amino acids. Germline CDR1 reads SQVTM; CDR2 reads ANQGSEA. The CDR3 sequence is CSVAGGTMNTEAFF. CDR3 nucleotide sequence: TGCAGCGTTGCAGGGGGAACCATGAACACTGAAGCTTTCTTT.

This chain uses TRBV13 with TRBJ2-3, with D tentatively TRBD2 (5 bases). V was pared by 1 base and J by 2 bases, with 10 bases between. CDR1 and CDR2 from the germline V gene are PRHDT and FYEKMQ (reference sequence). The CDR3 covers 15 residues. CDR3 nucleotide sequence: TGTGCCAGCAGCTTAGCGGGGATATACACAGATACGCAGTATTTT. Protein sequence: CASSLAGIYTDTQYF.

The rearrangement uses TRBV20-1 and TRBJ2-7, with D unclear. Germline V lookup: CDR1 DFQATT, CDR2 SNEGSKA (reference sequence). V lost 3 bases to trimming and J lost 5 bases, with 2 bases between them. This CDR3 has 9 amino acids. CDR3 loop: CSASDEQYF. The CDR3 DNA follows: TGCAGTGCTAGTGACGAGCAGTACTTC.

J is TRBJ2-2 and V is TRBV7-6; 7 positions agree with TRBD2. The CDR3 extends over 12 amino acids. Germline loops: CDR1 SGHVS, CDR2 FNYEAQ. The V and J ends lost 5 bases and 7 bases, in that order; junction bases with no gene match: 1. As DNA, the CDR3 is TGTGCCAGCAGCCGGGGGGACGGGGAGCTGTTTTTT. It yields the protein CASSRGDGELFF. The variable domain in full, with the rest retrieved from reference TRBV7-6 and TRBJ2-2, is GAGVSQSPRYKVTKRGQDVALRCDPISGHVSLYWYRQALGQGPEFLTYFNYEAQQDKSGLPNDRFSAERPEGSISTLTIQRTEQRDSAMYRCASSRGDGELFFGEGSRLTVL.

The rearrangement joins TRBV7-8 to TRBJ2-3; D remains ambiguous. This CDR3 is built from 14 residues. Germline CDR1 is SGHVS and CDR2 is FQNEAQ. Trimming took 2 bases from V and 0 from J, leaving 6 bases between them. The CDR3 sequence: CASSLFTSTDTQYF. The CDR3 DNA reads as TGTGCCAGCAGCTTATTCACTAGCACAGATACGCAGTATTTT. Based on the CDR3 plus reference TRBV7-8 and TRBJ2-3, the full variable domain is GAGVSQSPRYKVAKRGQDVALRCDPISGHVSLFWYQQALGQGPEFLTYFQNEAQLDKSGLPSDRFFAERPEGSVSTLKIQRTQQEDSAVYLCASSLFTSTDTQYFGPGTRLTVL.

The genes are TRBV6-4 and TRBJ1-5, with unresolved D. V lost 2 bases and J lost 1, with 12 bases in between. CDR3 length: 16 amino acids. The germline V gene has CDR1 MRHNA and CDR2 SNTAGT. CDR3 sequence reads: CASSDGPLPSNQPQHF. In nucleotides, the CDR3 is TGTGCCAGCAGTGACGGACCCCTCCCGAGCAATCAGCCCCAGCATTTT.

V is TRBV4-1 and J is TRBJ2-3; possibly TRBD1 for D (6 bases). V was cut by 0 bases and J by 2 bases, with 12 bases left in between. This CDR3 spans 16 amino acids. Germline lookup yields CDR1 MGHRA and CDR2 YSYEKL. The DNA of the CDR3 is TGCGCCAGCAGCCAAGATGTTCAGGGACACACAGATACGCAGTATTTT. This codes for CASSQDVQGHTDTQYF.

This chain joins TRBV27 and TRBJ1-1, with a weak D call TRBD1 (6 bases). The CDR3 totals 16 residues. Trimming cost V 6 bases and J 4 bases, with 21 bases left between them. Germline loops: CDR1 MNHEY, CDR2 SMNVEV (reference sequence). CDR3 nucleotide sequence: TGTGCCAGCAGCCACAGGGTGTATAGTGGAGGCACTGAAGCTTTCTTT. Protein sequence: CASSHRVYSGGTEAFF.

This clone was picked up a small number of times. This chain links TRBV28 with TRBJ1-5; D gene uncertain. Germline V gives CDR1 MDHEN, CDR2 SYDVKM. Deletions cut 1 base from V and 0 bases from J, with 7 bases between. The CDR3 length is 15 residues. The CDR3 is CASSLSTISNQPQHF. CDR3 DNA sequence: TGTGCCAGCAGTTTATCGACAATTAGCAATCAGCCCCAGCATTTT.

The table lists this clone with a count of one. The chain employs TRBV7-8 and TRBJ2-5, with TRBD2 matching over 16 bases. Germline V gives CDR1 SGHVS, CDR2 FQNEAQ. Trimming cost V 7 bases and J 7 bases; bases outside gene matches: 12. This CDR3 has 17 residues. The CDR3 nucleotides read TGTGCCAGCACGGAGTCGGGACTAGCGGGAGGGGGGGGGACCCAGTACTTC. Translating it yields CASTESGLAGGGGTQYF.

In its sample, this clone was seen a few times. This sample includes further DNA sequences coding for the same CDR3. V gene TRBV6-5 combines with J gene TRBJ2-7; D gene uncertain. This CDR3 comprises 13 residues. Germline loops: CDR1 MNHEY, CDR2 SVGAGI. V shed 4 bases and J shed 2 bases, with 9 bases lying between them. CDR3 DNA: TGTGCCAGCAGTTCCGGCGGACCCTACGAGCAGTACTTC. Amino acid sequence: CASSSGGPYEQYF.

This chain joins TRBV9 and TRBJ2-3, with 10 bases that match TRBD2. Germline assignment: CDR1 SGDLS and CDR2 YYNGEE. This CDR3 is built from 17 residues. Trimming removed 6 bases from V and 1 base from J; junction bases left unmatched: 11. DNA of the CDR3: TGTGCCAGCACCGCTCTGAGCGGGAGGGGGGGCACAGATACGCAGTATTTT. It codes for CASTALSGRGGTDTQYF.

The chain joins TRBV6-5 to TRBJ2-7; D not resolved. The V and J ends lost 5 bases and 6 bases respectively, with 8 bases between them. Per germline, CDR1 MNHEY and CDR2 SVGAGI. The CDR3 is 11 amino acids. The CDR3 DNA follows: TGTGCCAGCAGTGGCAGTGGCGAGCAGTACTTC. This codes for CASSGSGEQYF.

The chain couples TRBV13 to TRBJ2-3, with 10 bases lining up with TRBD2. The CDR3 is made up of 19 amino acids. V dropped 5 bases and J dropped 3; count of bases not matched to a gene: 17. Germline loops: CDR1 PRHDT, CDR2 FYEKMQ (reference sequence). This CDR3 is CASSPETPLAGEVTDTQYF. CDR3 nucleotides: TGTGCCAGCAGCCCCGAGACCCCTCTAGCGGGAGAGGTGACAGATACGCAGTATTTT.

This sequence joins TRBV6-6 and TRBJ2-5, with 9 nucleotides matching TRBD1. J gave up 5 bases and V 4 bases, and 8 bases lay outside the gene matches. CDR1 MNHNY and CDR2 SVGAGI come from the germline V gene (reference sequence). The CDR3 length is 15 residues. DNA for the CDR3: TGTGCCAGCAGTTCCATCAGGGGACAGGGCGAGACCCAGTACTTC. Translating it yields CASSSIRGQGETQYF.

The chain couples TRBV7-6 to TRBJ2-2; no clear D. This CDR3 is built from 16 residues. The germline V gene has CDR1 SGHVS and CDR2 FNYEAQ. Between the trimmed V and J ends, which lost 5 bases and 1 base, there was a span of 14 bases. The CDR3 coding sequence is TGTGCCAGCAGCCCCCCGCTGGGAAAGAACACCGGGGAGCTGTTTTTT. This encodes CASSPPLGKNTGELFF.

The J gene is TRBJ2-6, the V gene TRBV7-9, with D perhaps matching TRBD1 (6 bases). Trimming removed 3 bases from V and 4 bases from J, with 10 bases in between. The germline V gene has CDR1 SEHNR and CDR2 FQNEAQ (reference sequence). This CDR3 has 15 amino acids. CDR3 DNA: TGTGCCAGCAGCTTGGACAGATCCGGGGCCAACGTCCTGACTTTC. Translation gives CASSLDRSGANVLTF.

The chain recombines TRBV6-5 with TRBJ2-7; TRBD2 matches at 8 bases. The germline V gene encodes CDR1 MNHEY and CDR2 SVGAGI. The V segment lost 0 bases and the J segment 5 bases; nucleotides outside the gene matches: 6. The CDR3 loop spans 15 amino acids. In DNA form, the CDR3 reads TGTGCCAGCAGTTACTCCCAGCGGGAGTACAACGAGCAGTACTTC. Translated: CASSYSQREYNEQYF.

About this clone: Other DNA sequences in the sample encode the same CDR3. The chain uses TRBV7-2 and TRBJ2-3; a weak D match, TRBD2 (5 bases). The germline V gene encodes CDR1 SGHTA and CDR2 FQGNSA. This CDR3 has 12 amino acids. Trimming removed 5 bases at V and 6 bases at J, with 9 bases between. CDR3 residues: CASSPTGDTQYF. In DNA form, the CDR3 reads TGTGCCAGCAGCCCAACGGGGGATACGCAGTATTTT. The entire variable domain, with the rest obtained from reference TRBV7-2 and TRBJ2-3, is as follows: GAGVSQSPSNKVTEKGKDVELRCDPISGHTALYWYRQSLGQGLEFLIYFQGNSAPDKSGLPSDRFSAERTGGSVSTLTIQRTQQEDSAVYLCASSPTGDTQYFGPGTRLTVL.

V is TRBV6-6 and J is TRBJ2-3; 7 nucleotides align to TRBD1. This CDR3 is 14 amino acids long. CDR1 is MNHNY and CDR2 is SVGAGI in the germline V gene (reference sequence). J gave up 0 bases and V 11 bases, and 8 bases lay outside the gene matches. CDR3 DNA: TGTGCCTCGGGAAGACAGGGAAGCACAGATACGCAGTATTTT. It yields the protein CASGRQGSTDTQYF.

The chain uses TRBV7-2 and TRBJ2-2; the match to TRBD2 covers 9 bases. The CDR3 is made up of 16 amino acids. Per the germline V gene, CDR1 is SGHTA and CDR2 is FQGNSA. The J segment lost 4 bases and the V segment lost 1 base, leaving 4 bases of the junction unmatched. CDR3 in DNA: TGTGCCAGCAGCTTAGTTGGGACTAGCCCCACCGGGGAGCTGTTTTTT. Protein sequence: CASSLVGTSPTGELFF.

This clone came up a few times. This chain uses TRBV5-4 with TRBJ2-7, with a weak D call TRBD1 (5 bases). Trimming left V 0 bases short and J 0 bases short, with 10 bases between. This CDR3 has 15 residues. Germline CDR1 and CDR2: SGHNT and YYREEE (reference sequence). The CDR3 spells CASSLVGASSYEQYF. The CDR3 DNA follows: TGTGCCAGCAGCTTGGTTGGGGCCAGCTCCTACGAGCAGTACTTC.

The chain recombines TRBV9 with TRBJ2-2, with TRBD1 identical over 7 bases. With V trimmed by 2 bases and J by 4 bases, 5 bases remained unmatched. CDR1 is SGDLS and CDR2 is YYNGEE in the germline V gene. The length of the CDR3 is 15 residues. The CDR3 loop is CASSVGQRRTGELFF. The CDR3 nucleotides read TGTGCCAGCAGCGTGGGACAGAGACGCACCGGGGAGCTGTTTTTT.

The CDR3 region has the DNA TGTGCCACCAGCAGAGGGCAGACAGGCGGGAATGAAAAACTGTTTTTT. It encodes CATSRGQTGGNEKLFF. V is TRBV15 and J is TRBJ1-4, with a weak D call TRBD1 (6 bases). The CDR3 totals 16 residues. The V gene's germline CDR1 is LNHNV and CDR2 YYDKDF (reference sequence). The germline V and J ends were trimmed by 1 base and 5 bases, with 14 bases remaining between them.